This TCR beta chain was captured by sequencing in a study of cytomegalovirus exposure and HLA in healthy donors. Across the whole study: Prior work identified 95 million to 120 million unique TCR beta sequences in about 179 million T cells.

The PCR had 60 Vbeta and 13 Jbeta primers. Using immunoSEQ multiplex PCR, the repertoire was profiled, and TCRdb retains in-frame clones only, with some absent. The sample lists around 150,000 clones; around three quarters were seen once. In this sample, this clone turned up once. What it binds is unknown. Broader study findings: The study dropped some indistinguishable V segments, TRBV6-2 and TRBV6-3 among them.

V shed 2 bases, J shed 3 bases, and the junction held 6 bases outside the gene matches. The CDR3 extends over 15 amino acids. CDR1 is KGHSH, CDR2 LQKENI, per germline. This TCR derives from a middle-aged woman in good health and CMV-seronegative. The V and J genes are TRBV18 and TRBJ1-2; 7 nucleotides agree with TRBD1. Material for sequencing was PBMCs. This chain's CDR3 is CASSPSLRGDYGYTF. DNA of the CDR3: TGTGCCAGCTCACCATCGCTCAGGGGGGACTATGGCTACACCTTC.